The 3 T cell receptor beta chains presented below share a single source sample, sequenced in a study of T cell responses to AZD1222 COVID-19 vaccine. Using immunoSEQ multiplex PCR, the repertoire was profiled, and TCRdb retains in-frame clones only, with some absent. The data contain approximately 130,000 clones, nearly 95% of them singletons. Material: peripheral blood, obtained on day 0 of AZD1222 vaccination. The origin of the receptors is an adult in good health.

The chain employs TRBV5-1 and TRBJ1-1, with D possibly TRBD1 on 5 matching bases. The CDR3 runs 15 residues. CDR1 SGHRS and CDR2 YFSETQ come from the germline V gene. The V end was cut by 4 bases, the J end by 0 bases, with 13 bases between. DNA for the CDR3: TGCGCCAGCAGCCCTATGGGACGGATGAACACTGAAGCTTTCTTT. Amino acids: CASSPMGRMNTEAFF.

As concerns this clone: Other DNA variants within this sample encode the same CDR3. This rearrangement joins TRBV5-5 to TRBJ1-1, with D maybe TRBD1 (5 bases). Trimming took 4 bases from V and 1 from J, leaving 8 bases between them. The CDR3 runs to 13 residues. CDR1 SGHKS and CDR2 YYEKEE come from the germline V gene (reference sequence). The CDR3 here is CASSPTGNTEAFF. The CDR3 coding sequence is TGTGCCAGCAGCCCTACAGGGAACACTGAAGCTTTCTTT.

The chain has TRBV5-1 and TRBJ1-6, with D perhaps TRBD1 (5 bases). V lost 1 base and J lost 0, with 11 bases in between. CDR1 is SGHRS and CDR2 is YFSETQ in the germline V gene. This CDR3 contains 17 residues. The CDR3 reads CASSLFFRDSYNSPLHF. The CDR3 DNA sequence: TGCGCCAGCAGCTTGTTTTTCAGGGACTCCTATAATTCACCCCTCCACTTT. The variable domain in full, completed from reference TRBV5-1 and TRBJ1-6, reads KAGVTQTPRYLIKTRGQQVTLSCSPISGHRSVSWYQQTPGQGLQFLFEYFSETQRNKGNFPGRFSGRQFSNSRSEMNVSTLELGDSALYLCASSLFFRDSYNSPLHFGNGTRLTVT.